One and the same sample provided the 22 T cell receptor beta chains below, sequenced in a study of blood T cell repertoires in COVID-19. Libraries were prepared by immunoSEQ multiplex PCR; TCRdb keeps only in-frame clonotypes and omits some of them. The sample has some 76,000 clones, 65% to 85% seen once. Sequenced sample: peripheral blood. The receptors were gathered from a man aged 45-65 years with COVID-19, enrolled during active disease.

The gene calls are TRBV6-4 and TRBJ2-7; D is perhaps TRBD1 (5 bases). The germline CDR1 and CDR2 sequences are MRHNA and SNTAGT. Trimming took off 9 bases at V and 2 bases at J, with 17 bases between the two ends. The CDR3 has 14 residues. This CDR3 reads CASDTRQSPYEQYF. Written as DNA, the CDR3 is TGTGCCAGTGATACCCGACAGTCCCCCTACGAGCAGTACTTC.

Details on this clone: This sample includes further DNA sequences coding for the same CDR3. The chain combines TRBV28 with TRBJ1-3; 7 positions match TRBD1. CDR1 MDHEN and CDR2 SYDVKM come from the germline V gene. The CDR3 sequence is 15 residues long. Trimming at V came to 3 bases and at J to 0 bases, leaving 2 bases not matched to a gene. CDR3 sequence: CASSLGQSSGNTIYF. The CDR3 coding sequence is TGTGCCAGCAGTTTGGGACAGAGCTCTGGAAACACCATATATTTT.

This chain uses TRBV25-1 with TRBJ2-6, with 12 bases lining up with TRBD1. V shed 8 bases and J 2 bases; nucleotides not matched to a gene: 10. The germline CDR1 and CDR2 sequences are MGHDK and SYGVNS. The CDR3 spans 18 residues. Here the CDR3 reads CASGSGTGGAPGANVLTF. The CDR3 DNA sequence: TGTGCCAGCGGCTCCGGGACAGGGGGCGCCCCTGGGGCCAACGTCCTGACTTTC.

This chain joins TRBV29-1 and TRBJ1-2, with unresolved D. Between the trimmed V and J ends, which lost 4 bases and 2 bases, there was a span of 8 bases. CDR1 and CDR2 (germline): SQVTM, ANQGSEA. The CDR3 has 12 amino acids. The chain's CDR3 is CSVVGGNYGYTF. The CDR3 nucleotides read TGCAGCGTTGTTGGCGGAAACTATGGCTACACCTTC.

The chain uses TRBV28 and TRBJ1-4; no reliable D call. In germline, CDR1 is MDHEN, CDR2 SYDVKM. This CDR3 region has 13 residues. V was shortened by 3 bases and J by 11 bases, with 13 bases between the two germline ends. CDR3 amino acids: CASSLGGVGKLFF. For the CDR3, the DNA is TGTGCCAGCAGTTTGGGTGGAGTTGGTAAACTGTTTTTT.

This chain connects TRBV19 to TRBJ2-5; D is perhaps TRBD2 (6 bases). In germline, CDR1 is LNHDA, CDR2 SQIVND (reference sequence). The V end was cut by 6 bases, the J end by 2 bases, with 13 bases between. The CDR3 length is 14 residues. CDR3 nucleotides: TGTGCCAGTAGCCCTAGACGGGGGCAAGAGACCCAGTACTTC. Its protein product is CASSPRRGQETQYF. The variable domain in full, completed from reference TRBV19 and TRBJ2-5, reads DGGITQSPKYLFRKEGQNVTLSCEQNLNHDAMYWYRQDPGQGLRLIYYSQIVNDFQKGDIAEGYSVSREKKESFPLTVTSAQKNPTAFYLCASSPRRGQETQYFGPGTRLLVL.

This clone has a handful of counts. The gene calls are TRBV30 and TRBJ2-3, with D unclear. The germline CDR1 and CDR2 sequences are GTSNPN and SVGIG (reference sequence). The CDR3 is 13 amino acids. V gave up 3 bases and J gave up 5 bases, with 12 bases separating them. The CDR3 bases are TGTGCCTGGAGCCTACGATTACGAGATACGCAGTATTTT. The encoded protein is CAWSLRLRDTQYF.

The chain's CDR3 is CASSLMPSGAYEQYF. DNA for the CDR3: TGTGCCAGCAGCTTAATGCCCTCCGGGGCCTACGAGCAGTACTTC. The V call is TRBV7-2, the J call TRBJ2-7; weak D call: TRBD2 (5 bases). Germline-derived CDR1 and CDR2 are SGHTA and FQGNSA. The CDR3 is 15 amino acids. V gave up 2 bases and J gave up 2 bases, with 13 bases separating them.

This clone was counted a single time. The V call is TRBV18, the J call TRBJ2-1; D possibly corresponds to TRBD1 (6 bases). The CDR3 loop spans 14 amino acids. Per germline, CDR1 KGHSH and CDR2 LQKENI. V was clipped by 5 bases and J by 3 bases, with 11 bases between them. DNA for the CDR3: TGTGCCAGCTCATTAAACAGGGACTACAATGAGCAGTTCTTC. Amino acids: CASSLNRDYNEQFF.

This clone was seen a handful of times. This chain uses TRBV7-3 with TRBJ2-1, with D possibly being TRBD1 (5 bases). CDR1 and CDR2 (germline): SGHTA, FQGTGA. The CDR3 totals 15 residues. The V end was cut by 1 base, the J end by 4 bases, with 11 bases between. The CDR3 nucleotides are TGTGCCAGCAGCTTAAGGGGCTTGGATTACAATGAGCAGTTCTTC. It is translated as CASSLRGLDYNEQFF.

The chain is built from TRBV4-3 and TRBJ1-6, with 7 bases aligning to TRBD1. The V and J ends lost 0 bases and 6 bases, in that order; junction bases with no gene match: 11. Germline V gene data show CDR1 as LGHNA and CDR2 as YSLEER. The CDR3 is 18 residues long. As DNA, the CDR3 is TGCGCCAGCAGCCAAGACTCGTCCAGGGGGGACCTTAATTCACCCCTCCACTTT. Amino acid sequence: CASSQDSSRGDLNSPLHF.

This chain links TRBV9 with TRBJ2-1, with 8 bases that match TRBD2. This CDR3 region has 15 residues. The V gene end was trimmed by 4 bases and the J gene end by 2 bases; junction bases not matched to a gene: 5. Germline assignment: CDR1 SGDLS and CDR2 YYNGEE. CDR3 sequence reads: CASSPTSGPYNEQFF. In DNA form, the CDR3 reads TGTGCCAGCAGCCCAACTAGCGGACCCTACAATGAGCAGTTCTTC. Full variable domain (missing parts from reference TRBV9 and TRBJ2-1): DSGVTQTPKHLITATGQRVTLRCSPRSGDLSVYWYQQSLDQGLQFLIQYYNGEERAKGNILERFSAQQFPDLHSELNLSSLELGDSALYFCASSPTSGPYNEQFFGPGTRLTVL.

The V and J genes are TRBV4-1 and TRBJ2-7; possibly TRBD2 for D (6 bases). Germline V gives CDR1 MGHRA, CDR2 YSYEKL. V was cut by 0 bases and J by 3 bases, with 9 bases left in between. This CDR3 comprises 14 residues. The CDR3 spells CASSQEGTVYEQYF. The DNA of the CDR3 is TGCGCCAGCAGCCAAGAGGGGACTGTCTACGAGCAGTACTTC.

The V gene is TRBV5-1, the J gene TRBJ1-5; 7 positions match TRBD1. This CDR3 comprises 14 residues. With V trimmed by 4 bases and J by 3 bases, 4 bases remained unmatched. Germline-derived CDR1 and CDR2 are SGHRS and YFSETQ. The CDR3 sequence is CASSGGQPNQPQHF. The CDR3 DNA reads as TGCGCCAGCAGCGGGGGACAGCCCAATCAGCCCCAGCATTTT.

The table lists this clone with a few counts. The CDR3 is CASSLQVANTGELFF. The CDR3 region has the DNA TGCGCCAGCAGCTTGCAGGTCGCGAACACCGGGGAGCTGTTTTTT. The genes are TRBV5-1 and TRBJ2-2; D unresolved. The CDR3 sequence is 15 residues long. The V end lost 1 base, the J end lost 0 bases, and 7 bases lay between the germline ends. Germline-derived CDR1 and CDR2 are SGHRS and YFSETQ.

The rearrangement links TRBV28 to TRBJ1-5; weak D call: TRBD1 (5 bases). The CDR3 length is 15 residues. Germline lookup yields CDR1 MDHEN and CDR2 SYDVKM. V was clipped by 6 bases and J by 2 bases, with 14 bases between them. CDR3 sequence (DNA): TGTGCCAGCAGGCCCAGTGGAGGGGGCAATCAGCCCCAGCATTTT. Translated: CASRPSGGGNQPQHF.

This chain links TRBV28 with TRBJ2-3; 7 bases line up with TRBD1. Germline values: CDR1 MDHEN, CDR2 SYDVKM. The CDR3 extends over 15 amino acids. With 7 bases clipped from V and 5 bases from J, the junction kept 12 bases outside the gene matches. The CDR3 region is CASTRSWTGRDTQYF. The CDR3 coding sequence is TGTGCCAGCACCCGATCGTGGACAGGCCGAGATACGCAGTATTTT. Complete variable domain (other parts from reference TRBV28 and TRBJ2-3): DVKVTQSSRYLVKRTGEKVFLECVQDMDHENMFWYRQDPGLGLRLIYFSYDVKMKEKGDIPEGYSVSREKKERFSLILESASTNQTSMYLCASTRSWTGRDTQYFGPGTRLTVL.

The chain is built from TRBV5-1 and TRBJ2-1; 8 nucleotides line up with TRBD2. Germline V lookup: CDR1 SGHRS, CDR2 YFSETQ. J was trimmed by 13 bases and V by 0 bases; bases with no gene match: 3. The CDR3 sequence is 12 residues long. The CDR3 bases are TGCGCCAGCAGCTTGGAAGCGGGAGCCCAGTTCTTC. It specifies CASSLEAGAQFF.

This clone occurred once. The gene calls are TRBV29-1 and TRBJ2-7, with 8 bases that match TRBD2. CDR1 and CDR2 from the germline V gene are SQVTM and ANQGSEA. This CDR3 region has 14 residues. J gave up 0 bases and V 4 bases, and 5 bases lay outside the gene matches. CDR3: CSVVMTSDSYEQYF. The CDR3 DNA sequence: TGCAGCGTTGTGATGACTAGCGACTCCTACGAGCAGTACTTC.

The chain uses TRBV6-2 or TRBV6-3 and TRBJ1-2; TRBD1 aligns across 7 bases. CDR3 length: 15 residues. Germline values: CDR1 MNHEY, CDR2 SVGEGT. J gave up 3 bases and V 5 bases, and 9 bases lay outside the gene matches. CDR3 sequence: CASSRQGVLDYGYTF. The CDR3, as DNA: TGTGCCAGCAGTCGACAGGGTGTTTTGGACTATGGCTACACCTTC.

The J gene is TRBJ2-1, the V gene TRBV7-9; 7 nucleotides line up with TRBD2. V dropped 5 bases and J dropped 8; count of bases not matched to a gene: 9. CDR3 length: 14 residues. Per germline, CDR1 SEHNR and CDR2 FQNEAQ (reference sequence). The CDR3 nucleotides are TGTGCCAGCAGCCTCGGACTAGTTGGCGATGAGCAGTTCTTC. Protein: CASSLGLVGDEQFF. The full variable domain, in which reference TRBV7-9 and TRBJ2-1 provide the parts outside the CDR3, is DTGVSQNPRHKITKRGQNVTFRCDPISEHNRLYWYRQTLGQGPEFLTYFQNEAQLEKSRLLSDRFSAERPKGSFSTLEIQRTEQGDSAMYLCASSLGLVGDEQFFGPGTRLTVL.

The chain joins TRBV30 to TRBJ1-5; no definite D call. This CDR3 has 17 amino acids. Looked up from germline, CDR1 is GTSNPN and CDR2 is SVGIG (reference sequence). V was shortened by 1 base and J by 2 bases, with 18 bases between the two germline ends. The CDR3 spells CAWSAVGRPGGNQPQHF. Here the CDR3 DNA reads TGTGCCTGGAGTGCGGTGGGCAGACCCGGGGGCAATCAGCCCCAGCATTTT.